The clone carrying this T cell receptor beta chain was found many times. MiXCR, applied by TCRdb to the RT-PCR reads, yields one record per CDR3 protein. The sample records roughly 620,000 distinct CDR3 sequences, approximately 10% being singletons. The data stem from a study of response to subunit inactivated influenza vaccine. The CDR3 contains 12 residues. In germline, CDR1 is ENHRY, CDR2 SYGVKD. V lost 4 bases, J lost 2 bases, and 4 bases lay in between. The same data also went into a second study, on T cells expressing NK-cell markers. Turning to that study: The authors made TCR beta cDNA libraries by 5'RACE template switching. This switching added a universal primer site and UMIs. Each of roughly six donors carried dominant NKG2C+ clonotypes accounting for about 1.0-8% of CD8+ T cells. A handful of donors likewise had their CD3+CD56-NKG2C+ fraction led by these clonotypes. Expanded clones of NKG2C+ T cells had an unclear HCMV specificity.

J is TRBJ2-3 and V is TRBV10-3; D not resolved. The TCR sequence derives from a man aged 50-60 years who received an inactivated influenza vaccine. Sequencing was performed on PBMCs from blood, taken on the day of vaccination. DNA of the CDR3: TGTGCCATCAGTGGGAACACAGATACGCAGTATTTT. Amino acid sequence: CAISGNTDTQYF.